This T cell receptor (beta chain) was documented in a study of response to subunit inactivated influenza vaccine. The J segment lost 5 bases and the V segment lost 2 bases, leaving 5 bases of the junction unmatched. Germline CDR1 reads SGHTS; CDR2 reads YDEGEE. The CDR3 consists of 14 residues. Using its own MiXCR run on the RT-PCR reads, TCRdb lists one record per CDR3 protein. The profile shows about 780,000 distinct CDR3 sequences, approximately 18% of them singletons. Findings and limits, study-wide: Few additional T cells are recruited per seasonal influenza vaccination, authors suggested.

As regards this clonotype: Its target is unknown.

Sample: PBMCs from blood, taken about 5 days after vaccination. This sequence joins TRBV5-8 and TRBJ1-2; 8 bases agree with TRBD1. This clonotype originated in a middle-aged man who received an inactivated influenza vaccine. This chain's CDR3 is CASSFQGAGYGYTF. CDR3 DNA sequence: TGTGCCAGCAGCTTCCAGGGGGCAGGGTATGGCTACACCTTC.